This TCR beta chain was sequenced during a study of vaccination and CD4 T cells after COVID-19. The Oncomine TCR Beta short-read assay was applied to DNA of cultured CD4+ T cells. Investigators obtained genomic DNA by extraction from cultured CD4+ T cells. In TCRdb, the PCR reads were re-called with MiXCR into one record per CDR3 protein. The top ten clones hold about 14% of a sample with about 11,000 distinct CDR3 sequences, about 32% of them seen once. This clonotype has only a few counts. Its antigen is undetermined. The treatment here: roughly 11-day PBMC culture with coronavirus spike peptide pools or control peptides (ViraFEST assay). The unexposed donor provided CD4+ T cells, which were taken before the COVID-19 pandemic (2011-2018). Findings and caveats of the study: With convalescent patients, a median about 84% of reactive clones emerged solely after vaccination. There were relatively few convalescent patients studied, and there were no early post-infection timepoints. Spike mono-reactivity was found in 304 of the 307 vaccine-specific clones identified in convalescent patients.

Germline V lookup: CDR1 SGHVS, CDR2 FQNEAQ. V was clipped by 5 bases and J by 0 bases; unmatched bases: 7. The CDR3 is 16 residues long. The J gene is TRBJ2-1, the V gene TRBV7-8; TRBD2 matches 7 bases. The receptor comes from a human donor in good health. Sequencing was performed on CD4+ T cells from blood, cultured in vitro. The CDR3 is CASSPRSGNSYNEQFF. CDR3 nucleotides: TGTGCCAGCAGCCCGCGGAGCGGGAACTCCTACAATGAGCAGTTCTTC. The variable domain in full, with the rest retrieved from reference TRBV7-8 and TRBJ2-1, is GAGVSQSPRYKVAKRGQDVALRCDPISGHVSLFWYQQALGQGPEFLTYFQNEAQLDKSGLPSDRFFAERPEGSVSTLKIQRTQQEDSAVYLCASSPRSGNSYNEQFFGPGTRLTVL.